This is a list of T cell receptor beta chains from one sample in a study of cytomegalovirus exposure and HLA in healthy donors. Clones were read by immunoSEQ multiplex PCR, and TCRdb kept only the in-frame ones, dropping some. The data contain fewer than 150,000 clones, approximately 83% of them singletons. The specimen was PBMCs. The source of these receptors is a man aged 40-50 years in good health and CMV-seropositive. Both conserved end residues are part of each CDR3. D genes are given only for firm matches. Clone size is given for some rows only: seen once, a few or many times, or a class if the clone is expanded.

D gene	V gene	J gene	CDR3 length	clone size	CDR3 DNA	CDR3 protein
.	TRBV25-1	TRBJ1-1	13	.	TGTGCCAGCAGTGAGCAGGTTACCACTGAAGCTTTCTTT	CASSEQVTTEAFF
.	TRBV6-1	TRBJ1-1	12	few	TGTGCCGTGCAGGGTTTGATCACTGAAGCTTTCTTT	CAVQGLITEAFF
TRBD2	TRBV4-1	TRBJ2-4	17	.	TGCGCCAGCAGCCGCACCGGGACTAGCGGGGCCAAAAACATTCAGTACTTC	CASSRTGTSGAKNIQYF
.	TRBV5-6	TRBJ2-3	15	.	TGTGCCAGCAGCTTACCAGGGACTAGCACAGATACGCAGTATTTT	CASSLPGTSTDTQYF
.	TRBV2	TRBJ1-5	14	.	TGTGCCAGCAGCCGGGAGGGGGACGTCCAGCCCCAGCATTTT	CASSREGDVQPQHF
.	TRBV29-1	TRBJ1-2	13	.	TGCAGCACCCGGACAGAAACTAACTATGGCTACACCTTC	CSTRTETNYGYTF
.	TRBV5-1	TRBJ1-1	17	.	TGCGCCAGCAGCTTGGAAGGGCAGGGCTCGATGAACACTGAAGCTTTCTTT	CASSLEGQGSMNTEAFF
TRBD2	TRBV9	TRBJ2-7	15	.	TGTGCCAGCAGCGTAGGAGGCGGGAGATCGGCCGAGCAGTACTTC	CASSVGGGRSAEQYF
TRBD1	TRBV30	TRBJ1-6	15	few	TGTGCCTGGAGCCCAGGGGGCACCAATAATTCACCCCTCCACTTT	CAWSPGGTNNSPLHF
TRBD1	TRBV6-1	TRBJ2-7	13	.	TGTGCCAGCAGAAGTCGGGGACAGTACGAGCAGTACTTC	CASRSRGQYEQYF
.	TRBV7-9	TRBJ1-2	15	once	TGTGCCAGCAGCCAGGAGACAGCCTTTAACTATGGCTACACCTTC	CASSQETAFNYGYTF
.	TRBV27	TRBJ1-6	16	.	TGTGCCAGCAGAACAAAATGGAGTGGCTATAATTCACCCCTCCACTTT	CASRTKWSGYNSPLHF
.	TRBV18	TRBJ2-7	13	.	TGTGCCAGCTCACCGTCACAGGGATACGAGCAGTACTTC	CASSPSQGYEQYF
TRBD2	TRBV7-2	TRBJ2-1	15	.	TGTGCCAGCAGCGTTACTAGCGGGAGCTACAATGAGCAGTTCTTC	CASSVTSGSYNEQFF
TRBD2	TRBV27	TRBJ2-1	17	.	TGTGCCAGCAGTTTACGGCTACTAGCGGGCTCCTACAATGAGCAGTTCTTC	CASSLRLLAGSYNEQFF
TRBD2	TRBV10-2	TRBJ2-3	19	.	TGCGCCAGTATGGACTTCGGGACTAGCCAATTTGCTCACACAGATACGCAGTATTTT	CASMDFGTSQFAHTDTQYF
.	TRBV28	TRBJ2-7	13	few	TGTGCCAGCAGTTCGTCCGGGACAATTGAGCAGTACTTC	CASSSSGTIEQYF
.	TRBV10-3	TRBJ2-5	14	.	TGTGCCATCAGGGCCGGGGGATTCCAAGAGACCCAGTACTTC	CAIRAGGFQETQYF
.	TRBV10-3	TRBJ2-1	15	.	TGTGCCATCAGCCAGGCGCTAGGAGGCTACAATGAGCAGTTCTTC	CAISQALGGYNEQFF
.	TRBV10-2	TRBJ2-7	13	.	TGCGCCAGCAGTGAGACACAGGGAAGCGAGCAGTACTTC	CASSETQGSEQYF
.	TRBV11-1	TRBJ2-4	17	.	TGTGCCAGCAGCCCATCTAAGACAGGATTAGCCAAAAACATTCAGTACTTC	CASSPSKTGLAKNIQYF
.	TRBV23-1	TRBJ1-5	17	.	TGCGCCAGCAGTCAACCTAGGCAGATCAATAGCAATCAGCCCCAGCATTTT	CASSQPRQINSNQPQHF